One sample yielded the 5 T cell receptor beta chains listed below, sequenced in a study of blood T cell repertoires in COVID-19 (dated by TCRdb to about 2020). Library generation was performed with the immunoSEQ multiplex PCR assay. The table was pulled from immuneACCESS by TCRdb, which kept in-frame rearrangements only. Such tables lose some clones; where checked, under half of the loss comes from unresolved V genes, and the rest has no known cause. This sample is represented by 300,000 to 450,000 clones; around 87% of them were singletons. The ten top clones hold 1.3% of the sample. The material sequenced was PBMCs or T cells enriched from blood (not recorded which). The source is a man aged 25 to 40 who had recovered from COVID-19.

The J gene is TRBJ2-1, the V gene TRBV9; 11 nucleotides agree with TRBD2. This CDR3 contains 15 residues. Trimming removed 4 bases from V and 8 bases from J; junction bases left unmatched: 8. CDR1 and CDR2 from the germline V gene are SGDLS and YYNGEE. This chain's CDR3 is CASSISGGAWDEQFF. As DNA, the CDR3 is TGTGCCAGCAGCATTAGCGGGGGGGCGTGGGATGAGCAGTTCTTC.

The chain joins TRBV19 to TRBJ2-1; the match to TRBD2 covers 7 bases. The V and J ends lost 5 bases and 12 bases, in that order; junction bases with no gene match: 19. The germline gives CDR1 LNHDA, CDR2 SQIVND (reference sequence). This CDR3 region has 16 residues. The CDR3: CASSLSSGGTPIGQFF. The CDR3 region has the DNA TGTGCCAGTAGTTTATCTAGCGGAGGGACCCCGATCGGGCAGTTCTTC.

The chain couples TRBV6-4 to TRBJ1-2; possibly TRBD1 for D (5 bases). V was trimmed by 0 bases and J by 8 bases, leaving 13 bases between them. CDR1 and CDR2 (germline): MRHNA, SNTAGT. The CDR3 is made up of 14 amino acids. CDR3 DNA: TGTGCCAGCAGTGACTCTGCGGGGCAGTACGGCTACACCTTC. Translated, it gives CASSDSAGQYGYTF.

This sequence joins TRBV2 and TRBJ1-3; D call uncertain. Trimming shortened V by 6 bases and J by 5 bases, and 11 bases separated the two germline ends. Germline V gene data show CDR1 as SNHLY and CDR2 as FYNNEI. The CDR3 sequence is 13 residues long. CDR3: CASSLKERNTIYF. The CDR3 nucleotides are TGTGCCAGCAGCCTGAAGGAGCGAAACACCATATATTTT.

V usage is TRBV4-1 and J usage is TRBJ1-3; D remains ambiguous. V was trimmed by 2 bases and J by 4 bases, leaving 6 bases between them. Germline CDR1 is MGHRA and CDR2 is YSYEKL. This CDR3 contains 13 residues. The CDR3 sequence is CASSQFAGNTIYF. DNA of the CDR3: TGCGCCAGCAGCCAATTTGCGGGAAACACCATATATTTT.